These 20 T cell receptor beta chains came from one sample sequenced in a study of CD8+ T cells in alopecia areata. Sequencing templates came from extracted RNA that was reverse transcribed into cDNA. Produced via immunoSEQ multiplex PCR; TCRdb's table is partial and in-frame only. There are hundreds of thousands of clones in the sample; 50% to 60% occur only once, and around 0.46% lies in the top ten. The input for sequencing was CD4+ T cells sorted from blood, taken at week 0. These receptors all stem from a human donor with alopecia areata.

In this sample, this clone turned up a few times. The chain uses TRBV7-8 and TRBJ2-7, with TRBD2 matching over 9 bases. Germline CDR1 and CDR2: SGHVS and FQNEAQ. CDR3 size: 14 residues. V shed 3 bases, J shed 6 bases, and the junction held 6 bases outside the gene matches. CDR3 loop: CASSFRGRALEQYF. CDR3 nucleotides: TGTGCCAGCAGCTTCCGCGGGAGGGCCCTCGAGCAGTACTTC.

V and J are TRBV9 and TRBJ2-1; the match to TRBD2 covers 9 bases. The germline gives CDR1 SGDLS, CDR2 YYNGEE. J gave up 7 bases and V 0 bases, and 11 bases lay outside the gene matches. The CDR3 sequence is 17 residues long. The CDR3: CASSVELLREGSNEQFF. The CDR3 region has the DNA TGTGCCAGCAGCGTAGAGCTGTTGCGGGAGGGCTCGAATGAGCAGTTCTTC.

The rearrangement joins TRBV10-1 to TRBJ2-7; D perhaps matches TRBD2 (5 bases). CDR3 length equals 11 residues. Germline assignment: CDR1 WNHNN and CDR2 SYGVQD (reference sequence). Trimming stripped 6 bases from V and 11 bases from J, with 14 bases between. The CDR3 sequence is CASSAAGLKYF. The CDR3 DNA follows: TGCGCCAGCAGCGCGGCGGGCCTAAAGTACTTC.

The rearrangement uses TRBV25-1 and TRBJ2-7; tentatively, D is TRBD1 or TRBD2 (5 bases each). The CDR3 totals 15 residues. Germline V gives CDR1 MGHDK, CDR2 SYGVNS. The V end was cut by 5 bases, the J end by 0 bases, with 14 bases between. The CDR3 loop is CASSLGGISSYEQYF. The CDR3 DNA follows: TGTGCCAGCAGTCTTGGGGGTATCAGCTCCTACGAGCAGTACTTC.

This clone is a singleton in its sample. CDR3 residues: CATREGRRTEAFF. The CDR3 coding sequence is TGTGCCACCCGAGAAGGGCGACGGACTGAAGCTTTCTTT. The V call is TRBV6-5, the J call TRBJ1-1; no clear D. The V gene's germline CDR1 is MNHEY and CDR2 SVGAGI. The CDR3 runs 13 residues. The V end was cut by 10 bases, the J end by 5 bases, with 17 bases between.

The rearrangement links TRBV7-8 to TRBJ2-5; possibly TRBD1 for D (6 bases). Germline V gene data show CDR1 as SGHVS and CDR2 as FQNEAQ. This CDR3 spans 15 amino acids. V lost 4 bases, J lost 4 bases, and 16 bases lay in between. The CDR3 region is CASSSRAGERETQYF. CDR3 in DNA: TGTGCCAGCAGCTCGAGAGCAGGGGAAAGAGAGACCCAGTACTTC.

V usage is TRBV29-1 and J usage is TRBJ2-1, with D perhaps TRBD2 (5 bases). Germline V CDR1 and CDR2: SQVTM, ANQGSEA. This CDR3 has 12 amino acids. Trimming pared 4 bases from V and 12 bases from J, leaving 16 bases between. The CDR3 DNA reads TGCAGCGTTGCCCAAGCGGCAAGGGCGCAGTTCTTC. Translating it yields CSVAQAARAQFF.

The chain has TRBV7-9 and TRBJ1-4, with D perhaps matching TRBD1 (5 bases). Trimming took off 9 bases at V and 1 base at J, with 9 bases between the two ends. This CDR3 has 13 residues. The germline V gene encodes CDR1 SEHNR and CDR2 FQNEAQ (reference sequence). CDR3: CASTGQTNEKLFF. CDR3 bases: TGTGCCAGTACAGGTCAAACTAATGAAAAACTGTTTTTT. The complete variable domain, with remaining parts taken from reference TRBV7-9 and TRBJ1-4, reads DTGVSQNPRHKITKRGQNVTFRCDPISEHNRLYWYRQTLGQGPEFLTYFQNEAQLEKSRLLSDRFSAERPKGSFSTLEIQRTEQGDSAMYLCASTGQTNEKLFFGSGTQLSVL.

CDR3 loop: CAGQVGAGADTQYF. The CDR3 DNA reads TGTGCCGGGCAGGTAGGAGCGGGGGCAGATACGCAGTATTTT. The chain recombines TRBV30 with TRBJ2-3; TRBD2 agrees at 8 bases. Germline V gene data show CDR1 as GTSNPN and CDR2 as SVGIG (reference sequence). This CDR3 region has 14 residues. With V trimmed by 8 bases and J by 4 bases, 11 bases remained unmatched.

This clone showed up just once. The chain joins TRBV7-8 to TRBJ2-5; no clear D gene. This CDR3 spans 13 amino acids. V lost 1 base and J lost 2, with 5 bases in between. Germline V gene sequence: CDR1 SGHVS, CDR2 FQNEAQ. CDR3 sequence reads: CASSLGGQETQYF. The CDR3 bases are TGTGCCAGCAGCTTAGGTGGACAAGAGACCCAGTACTTC.

This rearrangement joins TRBV7-2 to TRBJ1-1; D is ambiguous. V lost 3 bases and J 9 bases, leaving 17 bases between the germline ends. CDR3 length: 14 residues. Germline V gene lookup returns CDR1 SGHTA and CDR2 FQGNSA. Here the CDR3 reads CASSFATFLSQAFF. CDR3 DNA sequence: TGTGCCAGCAGCTTCGCCACGTTTCTCTCCCAAGCTTTCTTT. Using reference TRBV7-2 and TRBJ1-1 for the parts outside the CDR3, the full variable domain is GAGVSQSPSNKVTEKGKDVELRCDPISGHTALYWYRQSLGQGLEFLIYFQGNSAPDKSGLPSDRFSAERTGGSVSTLTIQRTQQEDSAVYLCASSFATFLSQAFFGQGTRLTVV.

Turning to this clone: A read error may produce the germline difference seen at one junction end. The chain has TRBV30 and TRBJ1-3; unclear D gene. In germline, CDR1 is GTSNPN, CDR2 SVGIG (reference sequence). CDR3 size: 14 residues. The CDR3 reads CAWGPSLRGITIYF. CDR3 bases: TGTGCCTGGGGTCCTTCTTTGCGGGGAATCACCATATATTTT.

This clone appeared a few times. V is TRBV2 and J is TRBJ2-5; D possibly uses TRBD1 or TRBD2 (6 bases each). Germline V gene lookup returns CDR1 SNHLY and CDR2 FYNNEI. Trimming left V 1 base short and J 4 bases short, with 10 bases between. This CDR3 region has 14 residues. In nucleotides, the CDR3 is TGTGCCAGCAGTGAAGTGGGGGGCCCAGAGACCCAGTACTTC. It translates to CASSEVGGPETQYF.

This sequence joins TRBV27 and TRBJ1-1, with a tentative D call TRBD1 (5 bases). V was cut by 6 bases and J by 1 base, with 15 bases left in between. The CDR3 runs 15 residues. Germline-derived CDR1 and CDR2 are MNHEY and SMNVEV (reference sequence). CDR3 residues: CASSPVGGTNTEAFF. In nucleotides, the CDR3 is TGTGCCAGCAGCCCTGTTGGGGGAACGAACACTGAAGCTTTCTTT.

The chain is built from TRBV6-1 and TRBJ2-7; D could derive from TRBD1 or TRBD2 (5 bases each). CDR3 length equals 12 residues. V lost 6 bases and J 5 bases, leaving 11 bases between the germline ends. CDR1 is MNHNS and CDR2 is SASEGT in the germline V gene. This CDR3 is CASSRDVHEQYF. The CDR3 region has the DNA TGTGCCAGCAGCCGGGACGTGCACGAGCAGTACTTC.

J is TRBJ2-7 and V is TRBV5-6; the D gene is possibly TRBD2 (6 bases). Germline loops: CDR1 SGHDT, CDR2 YYEEEE. Trimming cost V 4 bases and J 5 bases, with 13 bases left between them. This CDR3 contains 13 residues. CDR3 coding DNA: TGTGCCAGCAGCCAGGCGGGGCGCCACGAGCAGTACTTC. It specifies CASSQAGRHEQYF.

The chain employs TRBV29-1 and TRBJ1-1; D is undetermined. This CDR3 spans 13 amino acids. V lost 4 bases to trimming and J lost 1 base, with 10 bases between them. The germline gives CDR1 SQVTM, CDR2 ANQGSEA. CDR3 region: CSVAQITNTEAFF. CDR3 coding DNA: TGCAGCGTTGCCCAGATTACGAACACTGAAGCTTTCTTT.

The V and J genes are TRBV7-9 and TRBJ2-7; no firm D call. CDR1 and CDR2 (germline): SEHNR, FQNEAQ (reference sequence). Trimming stripped 5 bases from V and 5 bases from J, with 16 bases between. This CDR3 has 14 amino acids. The CDR3 loop is CASSNSGPRDEQYF. In DNA form, the CDR3 reads TGTGCCAGCAGCAATTCCGGGCCTAGGGACGAGCAGTACTTC.

This clone was seen once. The genes are TRBV27 and TRBJ1-5; 10 bases are a match to TRBD1. Trimming took 6 bases from V and 4 from J; bases not matched to a gene: 6. Germline V lookup: CDR1 MNHEY, CDR2 SMNVEV (reference sequence). The CDR3 length is 15 residues. CDR3 nucleotides: TGTGCCAGCAGCCGACAGGGGGCTTTGAATCAGCCCCAGCATTTT. Amino acids: CASSRQGALNQPQHF.

This clone was seen a handful of times. The chain is built from TRBV7-9 and TRBJ2-1, with D tentatively TRBD2 (5 bases). Germline CDR1 reads SEHNR; CDR2 reads FQNEAQ (reference sequence). This CDR3 region has 13 residues. V was trimmed by 1 base and J by 8 bases, leaving 9 bases between them. In DNA form, the CDR3 reads TGTGCCAGCAGCTTAGGCCTAGCCGATGAGCAGTTCTTC. It encodes CASSLGLADEQFF.